This T cell receptor (beta chain) was captured in a study of T-cell reconstitution after alpha-beta-depleted transplantation in children. The CDR3 has 14 amino acids. V lost 6 bases and J lost 1, with 12 bases in between. Study conclusions and caveats: Reportedly, alpha-beta T cells present about two months post-transplant originated from several hundred expanded clones of graft origin. In some patients, recipient T cells and intrathymic progenitors surviving conditioning explained high day-60 diversity.

This clonotype showed up many times. The antigen remains unidentified. Unique molecular identifiers tagged the TCRbeta library. TCRdb re-analysed the PCR reads in MiXCR, keeping a single row per CDR3 protein. The data contain 600,000 to 800,000 distinct CDR3 sequences, around 13% of them singletons. The rearrangement uses TRBV12-3 or TRBV12-4 and TRBJ2-5, with D perhaps TRBD1 (6 bases). The receptor's source is a girl aged 2-10 years with congenital amegakaryocytic thrombocytopenia, due to receive a stem cell transplant. This material consisted of PBMCs, taken before TCRalphabeta/CD19-depleted stem cell transplant. CDR3: CASRGTGIQETQYF. Here the CDR3 DNA reads TGTGCCAGCAGGGGCACAGGGATCCAAGAGACCCAGTACTTC.